The clone carrying this T cell receptor beta chain came up many times. Its antigen is as yet unknown. This sample was included in a study of T cells after yellow fever vaccination. Study information: Researchers used SMART-Seq v4 Ultra Low Input to prepare fractions that had low cell numbers. Study conclusions and caveats: FACS-sorted repertoires could harbor abundant contaminating bulk-population clonotypes. The booster saw the reappearance of most primary-vaccination clones (96% CD4, 88% CD8).

A 5'RACE template-switching step, the method used to make TCR cDNA, added a universal primer site and UMIs. Using its own MiXCR run on the 5' RACE reads, TCRdb lists one record per CDR3 protein. The sample carries hundreds of thousands of distinct CDR3 sequences, 8.5% to 10% recorded once. Per germline, CDR1 SGHTA and CDR2 FQGNSA. The CDR3 totals 14 residues. The V gene lost 5 bases and the J gene lost 2 bases, with 11 bases spanning the gap. This clonotype originated in a man aged 18 to 30 who received the YFV17D yellow fever vaccine. V usage is TRBV7-2 and J usage is TRBJ2-3; D remains ambiguous. Specimen: CD4+ T cells sorted from PBMCs, collected 5 days after the yellow fever booster vaccination. Written as DNA, the CDR3 is TGTGCCAGCAGCGCTGGCCGATACACAGATACGCAGTATTTT. This translates into CASSAGRYTDTQYF.